The following is a T cell receptor beta chain sequence with its context. What it binds is unknown. The authors prepared the TCRbeta library with unique molecular identifiers. TCRdb analysed the PCR reads with MiXCR anew, one entry per CDR3 protein. The data show around 370,000 distinct CDR3 sequences, about a sixth seen once. J lost 10 bases, V lost 0 bases, and 10 bases had no gene match. The CDR3 is made up of 16 amino acids. Germline V gene sequence: CDR1 MGHRA, CDR2 YSYEKL. This sample is part of a study of T-cell reconstitution after alpha-beta-depleted transplantation in children. Findings of the study overall: Hyperexpanded clones declined; after one year, newly produced T cells mostly supplied diversity.

The clonotype comes from a male patient aged 2-10 years who had a stem cell transplant for acute lymphoblastic leukemia, so the T cells may come from the graft donor. The starting material was PBMCs, mostly from graft donor cells, obtained 360 days after TCRalphabeta/CD19-depleted stem cell transplant. V is TRBV4-1 and J is TRBJ2-1, with 9 bases fitting TRBD2. The CDR3 spells CASSQDPGLAVWEQFF. CDR3 nucleotides: TGCGCCAGCAGCCAAGATCCGGGACTAGCCGTGTGGGAGCAGTTCTTC.